The 26 T cell receptor beta chains in this list originate from one sample, sequenced in a study of CD8 T cells in Susac syndrome. A quantity of about 0.5 to 1 ug RNA underwent reverse transcription using random hexamers. MiXCR, applied by TCRdb to the immunoSEQ multiplex PCR reads, yields one record per CDR3 protein. The table includes 95,000 to 150,000 distinct CDR3 sequences, 96% detected once. The specimen was CD4+ T cells from PBMCs. These receptors originate from a human donor with Susac syndrome.

This chain uses TRBV20-1 with TRBJ1-1; D not resolved. The CDR3 runs 11 residues. V gave up 5 bases and J gave up 8 bases, with 12 bases separating them. The germline V gene has CDR1 DFQATT and CDR2 SNEGSKA (reference sequence). The CDR3 DNA follows: TGCAGTGCTCCCGGTATAACCGAAGCTTTCTTT. Its translation: CSAPGITEAFF.

In its sample, this clonotype was seen once. This chain joins TRBV11-1 and TRBJ2-4, with TRBD1 matching 7 bases. After removal of 5 bases from V and 4 bases from J, the junction contained 2 bases not matched to a gene. Germline CDR1 reads SGHAT; CDR2 reads FQDESV (reference sequence). This CDR3 contains 13 residues. The CDR3 DNA reads TGTGCCAGCAGCACGGACAGGAAAAACATTCAGTACTTC. Translating gives CASSTDRKNIQYF.

Here the CDR3 DNA reads TGTGCCATCAGTGAGGAACTAGCGGGAGGAAACGGGGAGCTGTTTTTT. Translated, it gives CAISEELAGGNGELFF. The chain employs TRBV10-3 and TRBJ2-2; 12 bases are a match to TRBD2. Germline CDR1 is ENHRY and CDR2 is SYGVKD. V shed 2 bases, J shed 7 bases, and the junction held 5 bases outside the gene matches. This CDR3 region has 16 residues.

J is TRBJ2-7 and V is TRBV28; D tentatively fits TRBD1 or TRBD2 (5 bases each). V lost 6 bases and J 2 bases, leaving 14 bases between the germline ends. Germline V gives CDR1 MDHEN, CDR2 SYDVKM. CDR3 size: 14 residues. The CDR3 region has the DNA TGTGCCAGCAGCCCACCCGGGACGGCCTACGAGCAGTACTTC. This codes for CASSPPGTAYEQYF.

The chain links TRBV29-1 to TRBJ2-1; possibly TRBD1 for D (6 bases). The CDR3 length is 11 residues. Germline V gives CDR1 SQVTM, CDR2 ANQGSEA. V lost 4 bases and J lost 7, with 8 bases in between. The CDR3 sequence is CSVVGANEQFF. The CDR3 DNA reads as TGCAGCGTTGTGGGGGCGAATGAGCAGTTCTTC.

The rearrangement links TRBV20-1 to TRBJ2-7; 7 nucleotides agree with TRBD1. Germline V gene data show CDR1 as DFQATT and CDR2 as SNEGSKA (reference sequence). This CDR3 is 13 amino acids long. The V segment lost 5 bases and the J segment 3 bases; nucleotides outside the gene matches: 7. The CDR3 region has the DNA TGCAGTGCTCGGACAGGTACGATCTACGAGCAGTACTTC. This translates into CSARTGTIYEQYF.

In DNA form, the CDR3 reads TGTGCCAGCAGCGTATCTCGGGGCACTGAAGCTTTCTTT. Protein: CASSVSRGTEAFF. The chain has TRBV9 and TRBJ1-1; D not resolved. The CDR3 is 13 amino acids. Germline V CDR1 and CDR2: SGDLS, YYNGEE. The ends were cut back, 1 base at V and 4 bases at J, with 8 bases in the middle.

This chain links TRBV5-1 with TRBJ1-2; D remains ambiguous. Looked up from germline, CDR1 is SGHRS and CDR2 is YFSETQ. The CDR3 spans 13 residues. V was trimmed by 0 bases and J by 0 bases, leaving 3 bases between them. This CDR3 is CASSLEPNYGYTF. CDR3 in DNA: TGCGCCAGCAGCTTGGAGCCTAACTATGGCTACACCTTC.

The gene calls are TRBV20-1 and TRBJ2-1, with 9 bases that match TRBD1. The CDR3 has 13 amino acids. In germline, CDR1 is DFQATT, CDR2 SNEGSKA (reference sequence). The DNA of the CDR3 is TGCAGCGGGCACGGGACAGGGCTGGCGGGGCAGTTCTTC. Its translation is CSGHGTGLAGQFF.

This clonotype was seen just once. J is TRBJ2-2 and V is TRBV5-4; D is ambiguous. CDR3 length equals 16 residues. The germline CDR1 and CDR2 sequences are SGHNT and YYREEE (reference sequence). V was trimmed by 2 bases and J by 6 bases, leaving 17 bases between them. The CDR3 protein is CASSFRAAWVAGELFF. CDR3 sequence (DNA): TGTGCCAGCAGCTTTCGAGCCGCATGGGTTGCCGGGGAGCTGTTTTTT.

As regards this clonotype: A read error may produce the germline difference seen at one junction end. The chain couples TRBV29-1 to TRBJ2-5; a weak D match, TRBD1 (5 bases). The CDR3 sequence is 14 residues long. The germline V gene encodes CDR1 SQVTM and CDR2 ANQGSEA. Here the CDR3 DNA reads TGCAGCGGTGAAGGTGGGGCAGGGCAGGAGACCCAGTACTTC. Translating gives CSGEGGAGQETQYF.

V usage is TRBV4-3 and J usage is TRBJ2-1; maybe TRBD2 (6 bases). Germline CDR1 reads LGHNA; CDR2 reads YSLEER. Trimming took off 0 bases at V and 12 bases at J, with 12 bases between the two ends. The CDR3 covers 13 residues. The CDR3 loop is CASSQEEGSRQFF. The CDR3 DNA is TGCGCCAGCAGCCAAGAGGAGGGGTCCCGGCAGTTCTTC.

V and J are TRBV11-2 and TRBJ2-1; D is perhaps TRBD2 (6 bases). V shed 5 bases and J shed 4 bases, with 18 bases lying between them. The CDR3 runs to 16 residues. Germline V CDR1 and CDR2: SGHAT, FQNNGV. CDR3 region: CASSRDWPEPYNEQFF. The CDR3 DNA follows: TGTGCCAGCAGCCGGGACTGGCCGGAGCCTTACAATGAGCAGTTCTTC.

The chain joins TRBV20-1 to TRBJ1-1, with TRBD1 identical over 7 bases. CDR3 length: 14 residues. The J segment lost 7 bases and the V segment lost 4 bases, leaving 12 bases of the junction unmatched. Germline V lookup: CDR1 DFQATT, CDR2 SNEGSKA (reference sequence). The CDR3 sequence: CSATIGGDPIEAFF. As DNA, the CDR3 is TGCAGTGCTACGATAGGGGGCGACCCCATTGAAGCTTTCTTT.

V is TRBV7-8 and J is TRBJ1-2, with no clear D. The CDR3 covers 16 residues. V was clipped by 0 bases and J by 4 bases, with 15 bases between them. The V gene's germline CDR1 is SGHVS and CDR2 FQNEAQ. As DNA, the CDR3 is TGTGCCAGCAGCTTAGCGGGAACTAGTCCGACCTATGGCTACACCTTC. Translation: CASSLAGTSPTYGYTF.

Judged by abundance, this clonotype is medium-sized. The chain uses TRBV18 and TRBJ2-5; D is undetermined. The ends were cut back, 8 bases at V and 1 base at J, with 5 bases in the middle. Germline V lookup: CDR1 KGHSH, CDR2 LQKENI. There are 11 residues in the CDR3. The CDR3 loop reads CASSSQETQYF. CDR3 coding DNA: TGTGCCAGCAGCTCCCAAGAGACCCAGTACTTC. The complete variable domain, with remaining parts taken from reference TRBV18 and TRBJ2-5, reads NAGVMQNPRHLVRRRGQEARLRCSPMKGHSHVYWYRQLPEEGLKFMVYLQKENIIDESGMPKERFSAEFPKEGPSILRIQQVVRGDSAAYFCASSSQETQYFGPGTRLLVL.

The CDR3 coding sequence is TGTGCCAGCAGCTTTACTACGGGAGGCGCCAAAAACATTCAGTACTTC. Translating gives CASSFTTGGAKNIQYF. The chain has TRBV5-6 and TRBJ2-4, with 7 nucleotides matching TRBD2. The V gene's germline CDR1 is SGHDT and CDR2 YYEEEE. The CDR3 consists of 16 residues. V shed 2 bases, J shed 1 base, and the junction held 6 bases outside the gene matches.

The chain couples TRBV20-1 to TRBJ2-3; TRBD2 aligns across 7 bases. The germline gives CDR1 DFQATT, CDR2 SNEGSKA (reference sequence). J lost 6 bases, V lost 7 bases, and 10 bases had no gene match. This CDR3 spans 13 amino acids. The CDR3 here is CSVYAGDGDTQYF. Written as DNA, the CDR3 is TGCAGTGTTTATGCGGGAGACGGCGATACGCAGTATTTT.

V and J are TRBV18 and TRBJ2-7; D remains ambiguous. CDR1 and CDR2 from the germline V gene are KGHSH and LQKENI. V was cut by 3 bases and J by 7 bases, with 13 bases left in between. CDR3 length equals 13 residues. Written as DNA, the CDR3 is TGTGCCAGCTCACCCCGGACCACGGAAGAGCAGTACTTC. This translates into CASSPRTTEEQYF.

The rearrangement joins TRBV20-1 to TRBJ2-1; TRBD2 matches 8 bases. V lost 3 bases to trimming and J lost 7 bases; unmatched junction nucleotides: 20. Germline V gene data show CDR1 as DFQATT and CDR2 as SNEGSKA (reference sequence). This CDR3 comprises 18 residues. The CDR3: CSASTAAVTGLGFNEQFF. In nucleotides, the CDR3 is TGCAGTGCTAGTACAGCAGCCGTTACGGGACTAGGATTTAATGAGCAGTTCTTC.

The chain uses TRBV5-1 and TRBJ1-5; no definite D call. Per germline, CDR1 SGHRS and CDR2 YFSETQ. The CDR3 spans 14 residues. V lost 1 base to trimming and J lost 1 base, with 6 bases between them. This CDR3 is CASSLSGSNQPQHF. CDR3 coding DNA: TGCGCCAGCAGCTTGTCAGGAAGCAATCAGCCCCAGCATTTT. Full variable domain (outside the CDR3, taken from reference TRBV5-1 and TRBJ1-5): KAGVTQTPRYLIKTRGQQVTLSCSPISGHRSVSWYQQTPGQGLQFLFEYFSETQRNKGNFPGRFSGRQFSNSRSEMNVSTLELGDSALYLCASSLSGSNQPQHFGDGTRLSIL.

This rearrangement joins TRBV19 to TRBJ1-1; no clear D. From germline, CDR1 is LNHDA and CDR2 SQIVND (reference sequence). The ends were cut back, 6 bases at V and 3 bases at J, with 8 bases in the middle. The CDR3 totals 12 residues. CDR3 sequence reads: CASSDRDTEAFF. CDR3 sequence (DNA): TGTGCCAGTAGCGATAGGGACACTGAAGCTTTCTTT.

The rearrangement joins TRBV2 to TRBJ2-5; 8 nucleotides line up with TRBD1. This CDR3 is built from 15 residues. Per the germline V gene, CDR1 is SNHLY and CDR2 is FYNNEI. J was trimmed by 2 bases and V by 5 bases; bases with no gene match: 7. In DNA, the CDR3 is TGTGCCAGCAGTTCGATCGGGACAGGACAAGAGACCCAGTACTTC. This translates into CASSSIGTGQETQYF.

The genes are TRBV7-8 and TRBJ2-6, with 10 nucleotides matching TRBD2. The CDR3 is made up of 17 amino acids. The germline V gene has CDR1 SGHVS and CDR2 FQNEAQ. Germline trimming cut 5 bases from V and 4 bases from J; bases unmatched to any gene: 8. The CDR3 loop reads CASSLQPSGRGANVLTF. The CDR3 DNA sequence: TGTGCCAGCAGCCTTCAGCCTAGCGGGAGAGGGGCCAACGTCCTGACTTTC.

This clonotype came up once. The genes are TRBV2 and TRBJ2-1; the match to TRBD1 covers 8 bases. This CDR3 is 17 amino acids long. Looked up from germline, CDR1 is SNHLY and CDR2 is FYNNEI. V lost 6 bases and J lost 6; bases outside the gene matches: 16. CDR3 sequence (DNA): TGTGCCAGCAGGTCTCGGACAGGGAAAGTGGTTATCAATGAGCAGTTCTTC. This codes for CASRSRTGKVVINEQFF.

This clonotype was counted once. The chain has TRBV20-1 and TRBJ2-1; the D gene is possibly TRBD2 (6 bases). Germline V CDR1 and CDR2: DFQATT, SNEGSKA (reference sequence). This CDR3 region has 12 residues. CDR3: CSLFSGYNEQFF. CDR3 DNA: TGCAGCCTCTTTAGCGGTTACAATGAGCAGTTCTTC.